The 22 T cell receptor beta chains below all came from one sample that was sequenced in a study of Graves' ophthalmopathy and Graves' hyperthyroidism. RNA served as the template for amplifying TCR beta CDR3 regions. HTBI primers were employed in first-round RT-PCR, then a second-round multiplex PCR followed. Via MiXCR, TCRdb re-called the multiplex PCR reads, giving one row per CDR3 protein. Of approximately 210,000 distinct CDR3 sequences in the sample, around 30% were seen once. Source material: peripheral blood. All receptors come from a man aged 50 to 59 with Graves' ophthalmopathy.

The sample holds many counts of this clonotype. V and J are TRBV19 and TRBJ2-7; TRBD2 agrees at 7 bases. Germline V lookup: CDR1 LNHDA, CDR2 SQIVND (reference sequence). J lost 0 bases, V lost 3 bases, and 5 bases had no gene match. The length of the CDR3 is 15 residues. CDR3 sequence reads: CASSIFAGDSYEQYF. DNA of the CDR3: TGTGCCAGTAGTATCTTTGCGGGAGACTCCTACGAGCAGTACTTC. Looking up the rest from reference TRBV19 and TRBJ2-7 gives the full variable domain: DGGITQSPKYLFRKEGQNVTLSCEQNLNHDAMYWYRQDPGQGLRLIYYSQIVNDFQKGDIAEGYSVSREKKESFPLTVTSAQKNPTAFYLCASSIFAGDSYEQYFGPGTRLTVT.

The V gene is TRBV6-1, the J gene TRBJ1-5, with a possible D match to TRBD1 (5 bases). Germline assignment: CDR1 MNHNS and CDR2 SASEGT. The germline V and J ends were trimmed by 3 bases and 3 bases, with 18 bases remaining between them. The CDR3 is 17 residues long. The CDR3, as DNA: TGTGCCAGCAGTGAGAGGCTAAGGGGACCGGCCAATCAGCCCCAGCATTTT. Translation: CASSERLRGPANQPQHF.

This clonotype came up many times. The chain is built from TRBV6-5 and TRBJ1-1, with TRBD1 identical over 10 bases. CDR1 and CDR2 (germline): MNHEY, SVGAGI. After removal of 5 bases from V and 4 bases from J, the junction contained 4 bases not matched to a gene. The CDR3 consists of 14 residues. In DNA, the CDR3 is TGTGCCAGCAGTACTCGGGACAGGGGCACTGAAGCTTTCTTT. It codes for CASSTRDRGTEAFF.

This clonotype was recorded at least ten times. V usage is TRBV3-1 and J usage is TRBJ1-1; D may be TRBD1 (5 bases). Germline assignment: CDR1 LGHDT and CDR2 YNNKEL (reference sequence). The CDR3 totals 15 residues. The V gene lost 0 bases and the J gene lost 6 bases, with 14 bases spanning the gap. CDR3 in DNA: TGTGCCAGCAGCCAAGATCCTAAGGGGTTTTCTGAAGCTTTCTTT. Translation: CASSQDPKGFSEAFF.

This chain joins TRBV6-1 and TRBJ1-2, with 9 nucleotides matching TRBD1. The CDR3 has 14 residues. V lost 6 bases and J lost 7; bases outside the gene matches: 9. Germline V gene lookup returns CDR1 MNHNS and CDR2 SASEGT. The CDR3 DNA sequence: TGTGCCAGCAGGCCGCCCGGGACAGGGCCTGGCTACACCTTC. Translation gives CASRPPGTGPGYTF.

This clonotype was counted ten times or more. The gene calls are TRBV7-2 and TRBJ2-7; 10 nucleotides line up with TRBD2. The germline CDR1 and CDR2 sequences are SGHTA and FQGNSA. The CDR3 contains 13 residues. Unmatched junction bases numbered 0, after V lost 6 bases and J lost 1 base. DNA for the CDR3: TGTGCCAGCAGACTAGCGGGATCCTACGAGCAGTACTTC. Amino acid sequence: CASRLAGSYEQYF.

This clonotype was counted at least ten times. This rearrangement joins TRBV29-1 to TRBJ2-7, with 9 bases lining up with TRBD1. CDR1 and CDR2 (germline): SQVTM, ANQGSEA. There are 12 residues in the CDR3. The junction had 1 base not matched to a gene; V was cut back by 4 bases and J by 3 bases. The CDR3 DNA reads TGCAGCGTTGTGGGACAGGGCTACGAGCAGTACTTC. This translates into CSVVGQGYEQYF.

This clonotype was recorded at least ten times. CDR3 in amino acids: CASSQVRRGDIQYF. DNA for the CDR3: TGTGCCAGCAGCCAAGTTCGAAGGGGGGACATTCAGTACTTC. The chain recombines TRBV3-1 with TRBJ2-4; D is tentatively TRBD1 or TRBD2 (6 bases each). The CDR3 loop spans 14 amino acids. Deletions cut 1 base from V and 8 bases from J, with 12 bases between. Looked up from germline, CDR1 is LGHDT and CDR2 is YNNKEL (reference sequence).

This clonotype was seen only a few times. The chain couples TRBV6-2 or TRBV6-3 to TRBJ1-2; 8 bases map to TRBD1. Losses at the gene ends were 5 bases for V and 6 bases for J; bases not matched to a gene: 17. The CDR3 runs to 17 residues. Germline V gene sequence: CDR1 MNHEY, CDR2 SVGEGT. The CDR3, as DNA: TGTGCCAGCAGTACCCCAGGTGGGACAGGCGTAAGACATGGCTACACCTTC. Translated: CASSTPGGTGVRHGYTF.

The genes are TRBV13 and TRBJ2-7, with D perhaps given as TRBD1 or TRBD2 (5 bases each). V was trimmed by 5 bases and J by 0 bases, leaving 17 bases between them. Germline V gene data show CDR1 as PRHDT and CDR2 as FYEKMQ (reference sequence). The length of the CDR3 is 16 residues. The CDR3 DNA follows: TGTGCCAGCAGCCCCTCCCGGGACGGAAGCTCCTACGAGCAGTACTTC. Translating it yields CASSPSRDGSSYEQYF.

In its sample, this clonotype was seen many times. This rearrangement joins TRBV4-1 to TRBJ2-7, with unresolved D. The CDR3 consists of 13 residues. With 5 bases removed from V and 4 bases from J, the gap between germline ends came to 12 bases. Germline V gives CDR1 MGHRA, CDR2 YSYEKL. The CDR3 reads CASSSTESYEQYF. The CDR3 DNA follows: TGCGCCAGCAGCTCGACCGAATCGTACGAGCAGTACTTC.

This clonotype was counted ten times or more. This chain connects TRBV3-1 to TRBJ2-4, with D possibly TRBD1 on 6 matching bases. Trimming removed 4 bases at V and 10 bases at J, with 17 bases between. The germline gives CDR1 LGHDT, CDR2 YNNKEL (reference sequence). The CDR3 extends over 14 amino acids. The CDR3 coding sequence is TGTGCCAGCAGCCCCCAAGCGGAAGGGGGAATTCAGTACTTC. Translating it yields CASSPQAEGGIQYF.

The V gene is TRBV11-2, the J gene TRBJ1-1, with D maybe TRBD1 (5 bases). Germline V CDR1 and CDR2: SGHAT, FQNNGV. This CDR3 contains 16 residues. Trimming stripped 0 bases from V and 3 bases from J, with 14 bases between. The CDR3 protein is CASSLDGRGGDTEAFF. CDR3 bases: TGTGCCAGCAGCTTAGATGGTCGGGGCGGGGACACTGAAGCTTTCTTT.

This clonotype was picked up many times. The chain employs TRBV20-1 and TRBJ1-6; D unresolved. Trimming cost V 0 bases and J 7 bases, with 10 bases left between them. Germline values: CDR1 DFQATT, CDR2 SNEGSKA (reference sequence). CDR3 length: 14 amino acids. CDR3 DNA: TGCAGTGCTAGAGAGGGCCCAGGAAATTCACCCCTCCACTTT. This gives the protein CSAREGPGNSPLHF.

Comments on this clonotype: This clone may be a read error of a much larger clone one base away. The chain couples TRBV11-2 to TRBJ2-2, with 11 bases that match TRBD1. Germline loops: CDR1 SGHAT, CDR2 FQNNGV. This CDR3 contains 17 residues. Unmatched junction bases numbered 6, after V lost 2 bases and J lost 4 bases. The CDR3 DNA is TGTGCCAGCAGCTTAAGGACAGGGGGCACGATCACCGGGGAGCTGTTTTTT. As protein: CASSLRTGGTITGELFF.

This clonotype was counted a single time. The J gene is TRBJ1-5, the V gene TRBV6-2 or TRBV6-3; 7 bases map to TRBD1. Trimming cost V 2 bases and J 6 bases; bases outside gene matches: 7. Germline V gives CDR1 MNHEY, CDR2 SVGEGT. The CDR3 has 15 amino acids. The CDR3 sequence: CASSYLRQGGQPQHF. CDR3 sequence (DNA): TGTGCCAGCAGTTACCTTAGACAGGGCGGTCAGCCCCAGCATTTT.

At least ten counts were recorded for this clonotype. This chain joins TRBV19 and TRBJ1-5; unclear D gene. CDR1 is LNHDA, CDR2 SQIVND, per germline (reference sequence). The CDR3 runs to 14 residues. Trimming shortened V by 4 bases and J by 6 bases, and 13 bases separated the two germline ends. CDR3 residues: CASSNGQRSQPQHF. The CDR3, as DNA: TGTGCCAGTAGTAATGGGCAACGTAGTCAGCCCCAGCATTTT. Using reference TRBV19 and TRBJ1-5 for the parts outside the CDR3, the full variable domain is DGGITQSPKYLFRKEGQNVTLSCEQNLNHDAMYWYRQDPGQGLRLIYYSQIVNDFQKGDIAEGYSVSREKKESFPLTVTSAQKNPTAFYLCASSNGQRSQPQHFGDGTRLSIL.

This clonotype was detected ten times or more. The V call is TRBV20-1, the J call TRBJ1-2, with D perhaps matching TRBD1 (6 bases). The CDR3 loop spans 12 amino acids. Germline lookup yields CDR1 DFQATT and CDR2 SNEGSKA (reference sequence). The ends were cut back, 4 bases at V and 4 bases at J, with 10 bases in the middle. This CDR3 reads CSATGHLYGYTF. DNA of the CDR3: TGCAGTGCTACGGGACATCTCTATGGCTACACCTTC.

In its sample, this clonotype was seen a few times. This chain uses TRBV29-1 with TRBJ1-1, with TRBD1 as a possible D gene (5 bases). Trimming removed 4 bases from V and 4 bases from J, with 16 bases in between. The CDR3 totals 14 residues. Germline CDR1 and CDR2: SQVTM and ANQGSEA. The CDR3 sequence: CSVGQGGPTTEAFF. The CDR3 nucleotides read TGCAGCGTTGGTCAGGGAGGACCGACCACTGAAGCTTTCTTT.

This chain joins TRBV29-1 and TRBJ1-3, with D possibly being TRBD1 (6 bases). V was cut by 4 bases and J by 4 bases, with 11 bases left in between. Germline CDR1 reads SQVTM; CDR2 reads ANQGSEA. The CDR3 contains 13 residues. CDR3 nucleotide sequence: TGCAGCGTTGGCCCCGGGACAGGAAACACCATATATTTT. It translates to CSVGPGTGNTIYF.

This clonotype has ten or more counts. This chain connects TRBV5-1 to TRBJ2-7, with D perhaps TRBD1 or TRBD2 (5 bases each). The CDR3 covers 15 residues. V shed 0 bases and J shed 2 bases, with 12 bases lying between them. Germline CDR1 is SGHRS and CDR2 is YFSETQ. This CDR3 is CASSLGGGSAYEQYF. In DNA, the CDR3 is TGCGCCAGCAGCTTGGGGGGCGGGTCGGCCTACGAGCAGTACTTC.

This clonotype has only a few counts. The CDR3 reads CASSPGGAQETQYF. CDR3 DNA: TGTGCCAGCAGTCCCGGGGGAGCCCAAGAGACCCAGTACTTC. The V call is TRBV28, the J call TRBJ2-5; perhaps TRBD2 as D (6 bases). The ends were cut back, 5 bases at V and 1 base at J, with 11 bases in the middle. CDR1 is MDHEN and CDR2 is SYDVKM in the germline V gene. CDR3 length: 14 amino acids.